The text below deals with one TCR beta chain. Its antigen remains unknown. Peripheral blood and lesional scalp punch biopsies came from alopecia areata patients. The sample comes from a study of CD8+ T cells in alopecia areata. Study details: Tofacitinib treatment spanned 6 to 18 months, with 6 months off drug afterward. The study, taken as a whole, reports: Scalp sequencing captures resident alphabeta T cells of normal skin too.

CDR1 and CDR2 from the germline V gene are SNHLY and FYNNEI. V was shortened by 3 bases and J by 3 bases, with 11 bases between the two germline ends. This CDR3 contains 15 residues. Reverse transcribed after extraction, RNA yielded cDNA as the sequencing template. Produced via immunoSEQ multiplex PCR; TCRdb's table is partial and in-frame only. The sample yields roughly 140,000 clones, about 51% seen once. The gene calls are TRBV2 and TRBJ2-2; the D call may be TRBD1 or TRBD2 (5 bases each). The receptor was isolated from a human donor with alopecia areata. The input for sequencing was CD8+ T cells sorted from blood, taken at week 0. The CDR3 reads CASSDRVGDTGELFF. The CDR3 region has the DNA TGTGCCAGCAGTGACAGGGTCGGGGACACCGGGGAGCTGTTTTTT.